Below are 26 T cell receptor beta chains sequenced from a single sample in a study of blood T cell repertoires in COVID-19. Clones were read by immunoSEQ multiplex PCR, and TCRdb kept only the in-frame ones, dropping some. Of roughly 38,000 clones listed, 85% to 90% are singletons. The specimen sequenced was peripheral blood. These receptors were taken from a man between 65 and 85 years old with acute or convalescent COVID-19.

V usage is TRBV5-4 and J usage is TRBJ2-7, with TRBD1 as a possible D gene (5 bases). The germline CDR1 and CDR2 sequences are SGHNT and YYREEE (reference sequence). The length of the CDR3 is 12 residues. Trimming took off 0 bases at V and 5 bases at J, with 6 bases between the two ends. CDR3 sequence reads: CASSLEGDEQYF. The DNA for the CDR3 is TGTGCCAGCAGCTTGGAAGGGGACGAGCAGTACTTC.

The chain has TRBV19 and TRBJ1-5, with D possibly TRBD1 on 6 matching bases. Germline CDR1 LNHDA, CDR2 SQIVND (reference sequence). The V gene lost 7 bases and the J gene lost 0 bases, with 16 bases spanning the gap. The CDR3 covers 16 residues. The CDR3 region is CASTRGELASNQPQHF. Written as DNA, the CDR3 is TGTGCCAGTACCAGGGGAGAGTTGGCTAGCAATCAGCCCCAGCATTTT.

This chain joins TRBV19 and TRBJ2-5; 16 bases line up with TRBD2. With 3 bases clipped from V and 7 bases from J, the junction kept 2 bases outside the gene matches. The CDR3 has 15 residues. Germline values: CDR1 LNHDA, CDR2 SQIVND (reference sequence). CDR3 sequence: CASSMGTSGGGTQYF. For the CDR3, the DNA is TGTGCCAGTAGTATGGGGACTAGCGGGGGGGGGACCCAGTACTTC.

The V call is TRBV5-1, the J call TRBJ1-1; D possibly corresponds to TRBD1 (5 bases). Germline V gene sequence: CDR1 SGHRS, CDR2 YFSETQ. Trimming took off 0 bases at V and 7 bases at J, with 10 bases between the two ends. The CDR3 spans 13 residues. The CDR3 DNA sequence: TGCGCCAGCAGCTTGGGGTCAGGGTTTGAAGCTTTCTTT. Its protein product is CASSLGSGFEAFF.

The CDR3 region is CASSLRNPLYEGYTF. The CDR3 DNA is TGTGCCAGCAGCTTACGCAATCCGCTCTATGAAGGCTACACCTTC. V and J are TRBV7-2 and TRBJ1-2; no firm D call. V lost 2 bases to trimming and J lost 8 bases, with 18 bases between them. There are 15 residues in the CDR3. The germline CDR1 and CDR2 sequences are SGHTA and FQGNSA.

The chain recombines TRBV19 with TRBJ2-5; possible D gene TRBD1, 6 bases. CDR3 length: 14 amino acids. Germline CDR1 reads LNHDA; CDR2 reads SQIVND (reference sequence). V was shortened by 4 bases and J by 3 bases, with 12 bases between the two germline ends. The CDR3 coding sequence is TGTGCCAGTAGTACGACAGGACAGAAAGAGACCCAGTACTTC. Residues: CASSTTGQKETQYF.

The chain uses TRBV6-4 and TRBJ2-1; D gene ambiguous. The CDR3 covers 15 residues. The germline gives CDR1 MRHNA, CDR2 SNTAGT. With 7 bases removed from V and 0 bases from J, the gap between germline ends came to 13 bases. For the CDR3, the DNA is TGTGCCAGCACCAAGACCCCTAGCTCCTACAATGAGCAGTTCTTC. Translating it yields CASTKTPSSYNEQFF.

The V and J genes are TRBV3-1 (or the pseudogene TRBV3-2) and TRBJ2-7, with TRBD2 as a possible D gene (5 bases). CDR1 is LGHDT and CDR2 is YNNKEL in the germline V gene (reference sequence). Trimming removed 1 base at V and 7 bases at J, with 8 bases between. This CDR3 is built from 12 residues. The CDR3 nucleotides are TGTGCCAGCAGCCAAGGAAGAGGGGAGCAGTACTTC. Encoded protein: CASSQGRGEQYF.

This clone was counted only a few times. The chain uses TRBV5-1 and TRBJ2-4; weak D call: TRBD1 (6 bases). The CDR3 runs to 16 residues. V was pared by 4 bases and J by 7 bases, with 21 bases between. CDR1 and CDR2 (germline): SGHRS, YFSETQ. The CDR3 DNA follows: TGCGCCAGCAGCCGCAGTCTACAGGGATTAGGCAACATTCAGTACTTC. Translation: CASSRSLQGLGNIQYF.

This chain joins TRBV25-1 and TRBJ1-4, with unresolved D. Trimming removed 0 bases from V and 8 bases from J, with 7 bases in between. The CDR3 has 13 amino acids. The germline CDR1 and CDR2 sequences are MGHDK and SYGVNS. The CDR3 protein is CASSEYGEEKLFF. CDR3 DNA sequence: TGTGCCAGCAGTGAATACGGAGAGGAAAAACTGTTTTTT.

The chain couples TRBV11-2 to TRBJ1-2; D remains unclear. V was cut by 2 bases and J by 5 bases, with 9 bases left in between. Germline V gene sequence: CDR1 SGHAT, CDR2 FQNNGV. The CDR3 has 13 residues. DNA of the CDR3: TGTGCCAGCAGCTTATTCTCGGGATATGGCTACACCTTC. Translating gives CASSLFSGYGYTF.

The CDR3 protein is CASSLEGQEAYGYTF. The CDR3 DNA reads as TGCGCCAGCAGCTTGGAGGGACAGGAGGCCTATGGCTACACCTTC. The V and J genes are TRBV5-1 and TRBJ1-2; 8 bases are a match to TRBD1. Trimming cost V 0 bases and J 4 bases; bases outside gene matches: 5. This CDR3 has 15 amino acids. Germline V gene lookup returns CDR1 SGHRS and CDR2 YFSETQ.

The V call is TRBV27, the J call TRBJ2-2; 11 nucleotides align to TRBD1. The junction had 8 bases not matched to a gene; V was cut back by 4 bases and J by 4 bases. Germline V gene data show CDR1 as MNHEY and CDR2 as SMNVEV (reference sequence). This CDR3 region has 17 residues. The CDR3 sequence is CASSSGTGGGGTGELFF. The CDR3 DNA reads TGTGCCAGCAGTTCTGGGACAGGGGGAGGTGGCACCGGGGAGCTGTTTTTT.

The table lists this clone with a few counts. This sequence joins TRBV27 and TRBJ2-3; 8 nucleotides match TRBD2. The CDR3 has 15 residues. The germline V gene encodes CDR1 MNHEY and CDR2 SMNVEV (reference sequence). J gave up 7 bases and V 0 bases, and 6 bases lay outside the gene matches. The CDR3 nucleotides read TGTGCCAGCAGTTTATCGGTAGCGGGACGACATACGCAGTATTTT. Translation: CASSLSVAGRHTQYF.

The chain employs TRBV7-2 and TRBJ2-7; 8 nucleotides match TRBD1. Per germline, CDR1 SGHTA and CDR2 FQGNSA. V lost 4 bases and J lost 3; bases outside the gene matches: 8. The CDR3 runs to 15 residues. The chain's CDR3 is CASSSAGQANYEQYF. Here the CDR3 DNA reads TGTGCCAGCAGCTCCGCGGGACAGGCAAACTACGAGCAGTACTTC.

The rearrangement links TRBV2 to TRBJ2-5; the D is unclear. V lost 4 bases to trimming and J lost 5 bases, with 14 bases between them. The germline V gene has CDR1 SNHLY and CDR2 FYNNEI. There are 14 residues in the CDR3. CDR3 sequence reads: CASSGGSGRETQYF. The CDR3 DNA sequence: TGTGCCAGCAGTGGAGGTTCGGGTCGGGAGACCCAGTACTTC.

The chain carries TRBV11-2 and TRBJ2-7, with 8 positions matching TRBD1. The germline gives CDR1 SGHAT, CDR2 FQNNGV. The CDR3 spans 13 residues. With V trimmed by 5 bases and J by 13 bases, 13 bases remained unmatched. The CDR3, as DNA: TGTGCCAGCAGCCTCGCGGGACAGGAGGTTCCCTACTTC. It yields the protein CASSLAGQEVPYF.

The J gene is TRBJ1-4, the V gene TRBV3-1 (or the pseudogene TRBV3-2), with 10 positions matching TRBD1. The germline V gene has CDR1 LGHDT and CDR2 YNNKEL (reference sequence). V was pared by 0 bases and J by 6 bases, with 4 bases of the junction left unmatched. The CDR3 is 16 amino acids. This CDR3 reads CASSQDRTGGDEKLFF. DNA of the CDR3: TGTGCCAGCAGCCAAGATAGGACAGGGGGGGATGAAAAACTGTTTTTT.

This clone showed up just a few times. The V gene is TRBV4-1, the J gene TRBJ1-2, with TRBD1 identical over 8 bases. With V trimmed by 3 bases and J by 4 bases, 7 bases remained unmatched. The CDR3 has 15 amino acids. CDR1 is MGHRA, CDR2 YSYEKL, per germline. The CDR3 DNA is TGCGCCAGCAGCCAGGGGGACAGGTCAGGCTATGGCTACACCTTC. It specifies CASSQGDRSGYGYTF.

This clone was picked up one time. This chain uses TRBV27 with TRBJ2-2; 7 bases map to TRBD1. V was pared by 5 bases and J by 1 base, with 4 bases of the junction left unmatched. This CDR3 comprises 15 residues. Germline-derived CDR1 and CDR2 are MNHEY and SMNVEV (reference sequence). The CDR3 sequence: CASSPGQMNTGELFF. DNA of the CDR3: TGTGCCAGCAGTCCGGGACAGATGAACACCGGGGAGCTGTTTTTT.

The genes are TRBV11-2 and TRBJ1-2, with 9 bases that match TRBD1. Germline CDR1 reads SGHAT; CDR2 reads FQNNGV. CDR3 length: 14 amino acids. With 5 bases clipped from V and 3 bases from J, the junction kept 4 bases outside the gene matches. The CDR3 spells CASSRDRVDYGYTF. The CDR3 nucleotides are TGTGCCAGCAGCCGGGACAGGGTCGACTATGGCTACACCTTC.

The chain combines TRBV3-1 (or the pseudogene TRBV3-2) with TRBJ2-1; TRBD2 matches at 10 bases. The CDR3 runs to 14 residues. The ends lost 0 bases at V and 12 bases at J; junction bases unmatched: 5. Germline CDR1 is LGHDT and CDR2 is YNNKEL (reference sequence). CDR3 sequence: CASSQDPSGSVQFF. DNA for the CDR3: TGTGCCAGCAGCCAAGATCCTAGCGGGAGTGTGCAGTTCTTC.

The chain joins TRBV11-2 to TRBJ1-5; tentative D call: TRBD1 (5 bases). CDR3 size: 18 residues. Germline CDR1 SGHAT, CDR2 FQNNGV. Trimming pared 0 bases from V and 7 bases from J, leaving 22 bases between. The CDR3 DNA is TGTGCCAGCAGCTTAGATTCCCAGGGAGGTACCGAGGGCCAGCCCCAGCATTTT. It is translated as CASSLDSQGGTEGQPQHF.

V gene TRBV18 combines with J gene TRBJ2-7; 8 nucleotides align to TRBD2. V lost 0 bases to trimming and J lost 2 bases; unmatched junction nucleotides: 6. This CDR3 region has 16 residues. Germline V gene data show CDR1 as KGHSH and CDR2 as LQKENI. CDR3 loop: CASSPPRGAGAYEQYF. CDR3 DNA sequence: TGTGCCAGCTCACCACCGCGGGGAGCGGGAGCCTACGAGCAGTACTTC.

The rearrangement joins TRBV19 to TRBJ2-2, with D possibly TRBD1 on 5 matching bases. The CDR3 sequence is 15 residues long. Germline CDR1 reads LNHDA; CDR2 reads SQIVND (reference sequence). Trimming took 5 bases from V and 2 from J, leaving 12 bases between them. The CDR3 nucleotides are TGTGCCAGTAGTCTGACAGATATTAACACCGGGGAGCTGTTTTTT. It yields the protein CASSLTDINTGELFF.

This chain connects TRBV6-1 to TRBJ1-4; 8 positions agree with TRBD1. Germline trimming cut 0 bases from V and 2 bases from J; bases unmatched to any gene: 8. CDR3 length equals 18 residues. Germline V gives CDR1 MNHNS, CDR2 SASEGT. Written as DNA, the CDR3 is TGTGCCAGCAGTGAAGCGAAGGTCAGGGGGCGGACTAATGAAAAACTGTTTTTT. It yields the protein CASSEAKVRGRTNEKLFF.